One and the same sample provided the 14 T cell receptor beta chains below, sequenced in a study of blood T cell repertoires in COVID-19. Method: immunoSEQ multiplex PCR; TCRdb's copy keeps in-frame clones and lacks some. The sample includes some 270,000 clones, under 85% of them seen just once. Sequencing used peripheral blood. The receptors come from a human donor with COVID-19, enrolled during active disease. The donor label of this sample is uncertain.

The chain couples TRBV3-1 (or the pseudogene TRBV3-2) to TRBJ1-3; no firm D call. Trimming shortened V by 0 bases and J by 7 bases, and 10 bases separated the two germline ends. The CDR3 covers 14 residues. CDR1 is LGHDT, CDR2 YNNKEL, per germline (reference sequence). CDR3 region: CASSQDMRLNTIYF. In nucleotides, the CDR3 is TGTGCCAGCAGCCAAGATATGAGATTGAACACCATATATTTT.

CDR3 region: CASSLTSPFSGNTIYF. The CDR3 nucleotides are TGCGCCAGCAGCTTAACGAGTCCCTTCTCTGGAAACACCATATATTTT. The chain recombines TRBV5-1 with TRBJ1-3; D call uncertain. This CDR3 region has 16 residues. The V and J ends lost 2 bases and 0 bases respectively, with 12 bases between them. CDR1 SGHRS and CDR2 YFSETQ come from the germline V gene.

The rearrangement links TRBV9 to TRBJ2-7, with 7 bases matching TRBD2. This CDR3 is built from 17 residues. Losses at the gene ends were 4 bases for V and 2 bases for J; bases not matched to a gene: 15. The V gene's germline CDR1 is SGDLS and CDR2 YYNGEE. The CDR3 loop reads CASSSGPLGAGTYEQYF. CDR3 nucleotide sequence: TGTGCCAGCAGCTCGGGCCCTTTAGGAGCGGGAACCTACGAGCAGTACTTC.

This chain links TRBV19 with TRBJ1-1, with D perhaps matching TRBD1 (5 bases). Germline V CDR1 and CDR2: LNHDA, SQIVND (reference sequence). Trimming removed 4 bases from V and 3 bases from J, with 24 bases in between. The CDR3 loop spans 18 amino acids. CDR3 DNA: TGTGCCAGTAGTACCGCCTTGGGGGGGGTTGGTGATGACACTGAAGCTTTCTTT. This codes for CASSTALGGVGDDTEAFF.

This sequence joins TRBV30 and TRBJ1-5; D is perhaps TRBD1 (6 bases). The CDR3 consists of 13 residues. Germline CDR1 and CDR2: GTSNPN and SVGIG (reference sequence). V shed 3 bases and J shed 6 bases, with 12 bases lying between them. The CDR3 spells CAWRNRASQPQHF. CDR3 nucleotides: TGTGCCTGGAGGAACAGGGCGAGTCAGCCCCAGCATTTT.

The chain couples TRBV7-3 to TRBJ2-7, with 9 nucleotides matching TRBD1. The CDR3 consists of 15 residues. V dropped 6 bases and J dropped 9; count of bases not matched to a gene: 15. Germline-derived CDR1 and CDR2 are SGHTA and FQGTGA. The CDR3 protein is CASSFSPGQGVGQYF. CDR3 sequence (DNA): TGTGCCAGCAGTTTCTCACCGGGACAGGGAGTCGGGCAGTACTTC.

This chain uses TRBV19 with TRBJ2-7; D gene unclear. The CDR3 has 14 residues. Germline V CDR1 and CDR2: LNHDA, SQIVND (reference sequence). Deletions cut 2 bases from V and 3 bases from J, with 11 bases between. The chain's CDR3 is CASSITGLFYEQYF. The CDR3 DNA follows: TGTGCCAGTAGTATAACCGGGTTGTTCTACGAGCAGTACTTC.

About this clone: The same CDR3 can be traced to other DNA sequences in this sample. The chain is built from TRBV4-1 and TRBJ1-5; TRBD1 aligns across 8 bases. V lost 4 bases, J lost 0 bases, and 2 bases stayed unmatched. The CDR3 is made up of 15 amino acids. Per the germline V gene, CDR1 is MGHRA and CDR2 is YSYEKL. CDR3 nucleotides: TGCGCCAGCAGCCCCACAGGGGGTAGCAATCAGCCCCAGCATTTT. Translation gives CASSPTGGSNQPQHF.

The chain recombines TRBV7-3 with TRBJ1-1; no reliable D call. The V end was cut by 4 bases, the J end by 5 bases, with 20 bases between. Germline lookup yields CDR1 SGHTA and CDR2 FQGTGA. The length of the CDR3 is 16 residues. CDR3 sequence (DNA): TGTGCCAGCAGCTCAGAAAGGGTAGGCCGCGGGACTGAAGCTTTCTTT. Translating gives CASSSERVGRGTEAFF.

The CDR3 DNA sequence: TGTGCCCTGTACACAGGGGTGGTTAGGACCGGGGAGCTGTTTTTT. Translated, it gives CALYTGVVRTGELFF. The genes are TRBV30 and TRBJ2-2; 7 bases fit TRBD1. This CDR3 is 15 amino acids long. Germline values: CDR1 GTSNPN, CDR2 SVGIG (reference sequence). V shed 8 bases, J shed 5 bases, and the junction held 14 bases outside the gene matches.

In its sample, this clone was seen once. The chain uses TRBV19 and TRBJ1-2, with 8 bases fitting TRBD1. The CDR3 spans 13 residues. V was clipped by 4 bases and J by 8 bases; unmatched bases: 6. Looked up from germline, CDR1 is LNHDA and CDR2 is SQIVND (reference sequence). CDR3 in amino acids: CASSKDRDFGYTF. The CDR3 nucleotides are TGTGCCAGTAGTAAGGACAGGGACTTCGGCTACACCTTC.

A few counts support this clone. The chain recombines TRBV7-2 with TRBJ1-3; tentatively, D is TRBD1 (5 bases). Trimming shortened V by 3 bases and J by 0 bases, and 15 bases separated the two germline ends. CDR3 length: 17 residues. Germline CDR1 reads SGHTA; CDR2 reads FQGNSA. The DNA of the CDR3 is TGTGCCAGCAGCTTCCAGGGCGATCCGAGCTCTGGAAACACCATATATTTT. This sequence encodes CASSFQGDPSSGNTIYF.

CDR3 coding DNA: TGTGCCAGCAAACTCCAGGGACTGGGAGGCTACACCTTC. Amino acid sequence: CASKLQGLGGYTF. This chain connects TRBV12-3 or TRBV12-4 to TRBJ1-2, with D perhaps TRBD1 (5 bases). CDR3 size: 13 residues. With 7 bases removed from V and 8 bases from J, the gap between germline ends came to 17 bases.

The CDR3 loop is CATSSDRGTEAFF. The CDR3 nucleotides read TGTGCCACCAGCAGCGACAGGGGGACTGAAGCTTTCTTT. The chain combines TRBV15 with TRBJ1-1, with 9 positions matching TRBD1. Germline CDR1 LNHNV, CDR2 YYDKDF (reference sequence). The CDR3 contains 13 residues. V lost 3 bases, J lost 5 bases, and 1 base stayed unmatched.